The sequence of this T cell receptor beta chain was determined in a study of regulatory T cells in long-lasting Graves disease (dated by TCRdb to the early 2020s). About the study as a whole: Newly diagnosed Graves' disease patients had taken antithyroid drugs for less than 3 months. The study took place in China and was registered as a clinical trial. Peripheral blood TCR sequencing and RNA sequencing compared persistent Graves' disease patients with newly diagnosed Graves' disease patients. A total of roughly 33 samples underwent TCR sequencing: about 13 from persistent and about 20 from newly diagnosed Graves' disease patients. Study-wide conclusions, independent of this receptor: The small sample size was acknowledged by the authors as a limitation that may reduce accuracy. The study examined only peripheral blood because the primary lesion, thyroid tissue, could not be accessed. Sequencing and analysis were limited to the TCR beta chain. A larger number of public clonotypes was shared among persistent patients (approximately 3,000) than among newly diagnosed patients (about 990). Persistent Graves' disease patients showed lower TCR Shannon entropy and fewer highly expanded clones than newly diagnosed patients, suggesting clonal expansion. Preferential use of TRBV28, TRBJ1-2 and TRBJ2-5 was observed in persistent disease, whereas TRBV20-1 and TRBJ2-1 were favored in newly diagnosed disease.

Receptor amplification or capture employed multiplex PCR. Sequenced using an Illumina HiSeq 4000. CDR3 regions were amplified by Arm-PCR with iRepertoire HTBI primers to construct TCR beta libraries. Before sequencing, the PCR products went through gel purification. In the original analysis: Across samples, roughly 60 TRBV and 13 to 15 TRBJ segments were identified and used for gene usage analysis of CDR3 amino acid clonotypes. Filtered high-quality paired reads were merged into contigs using COPE and FqMerger. Contigs were aligned with BLAST to IMGT TRBV, TRBD and TRBJ reference genes, and CDR3 was defined per IMGT. Any clonotype with a frequency above 0.1% was classified as a highly expanded clone. Repertoire diversity was measured by Shannon entropy, and V-J evenness by the Gini coefficient. A clonotype found in more than one individual was treated as public. TCRdb itself trimmed the public reads at Q25 with fastp, ran MiXCR and retained productive beta chains. Each CDR3 protein gets just one entry, which takes the most common genes and DNA from the rows behind it. TCRdb's processing, not the study's, gives the V and J calls here. Recorded for this sample are around 480,000 distinct CDR3 sequences; around 15% of them occurred a single time. About 12% of the sample belongs to the ten largest clones.

Relative to germline, V is missing 7 bases and J is missing 2 bases, with 8 bases of the junction outside any gene match. Reading from cysteine to phenylalanine, the CDR3 counts 13 amino acids. Only the CDR3 DNA is retained, 39 bases long and in frame from the first base. CDR1 and CDR2 (SQVTM, ANQGSEA) derive from the germline V gene. The time point label on this specimen signifies: newly diagnosed GD, antithyroid drugs for less than 3 months. For both TCR sequencing and RNA sequencing, RNA was extracted from PBMCs in TRIzol. The diagnosis of Graves' disease followed American Thyroid Association guidelines. Patients were recruited from an endocrinology department in Xi'an, China. Each patient gave approximately 9 milliliters of peripheral blood, collected in an EDTA anticoagulant tube. Ficoll Paque Plus density gradient separation was used to isolate PBMCs, and no further T cell sorting was performed. An Agilent 2100 Bioanalyzer and agarose gel were used to check RNA quality, and a NanoDrop 2000 was used to measure RNA concentration.

This clonotype was detected a few times. There is no known antigen for this receptor. No qualities accompany the bases; no much larger clone lies one base away. The data were also submitted as part of a second study, on T cells in Graves' hyperthyroidism and ophthalmopathy. As described in the second report: Stable Graves' hyperthyroidism was defined as no progression to ophthalmopathy during 18 months of follow-up. Hyperthyroidism patients were newly diagnosed, with disease duration under 2 months, and aged 18 to 65 years. Exclusion was applied to patients with uncontrolled infections, other autoimmune diseases, pregnancy or lactation. Diagnoses were based on clinical symptoms, serum thyroxine and TRAb, thyroid ultrasound and orbital computed tomography. For the first round of RT-PCR on the TCR CDR3, the HTBI primer set was used together with the Qiagen OneStep RT-PCR kit. Blood samples also contained most of the expanded thyroid clonotypes (frequency above 0.001), which suggests that blood repertoires may reflect thyroid immune responses. In cross-validation, a model built on a 13 V-J signature told ophthalmopathy apart from stable hyperthyroidism with just under 90% sensitivity and roughly 81% specificity, and in testing the same model reached 80%/75%. During validation, the model predicted progression to ophthalmopathy a median of around six months ahead of onset, with approximately 71% sensitivity and 72.22% specificity. TCR V-J signatures able to tell the groups apart were searched for in a discovery cohort of 90 to 100 patients, of whom over 40 had Graves' ophthalmopathy and 55 to 65 had stable Graves' hyperthyroidism. Whether ophthalmopathy could be predicted prospectively was tested in an independent validation cohort made up of roughly 19 hyperthyroidism patients plus 17 patients who later progressed to ophthalmopathy. For training and testing, the roughly 100 patients in the discovery cohort were randomly divided in a 7:3 ratio. In addition, the study compared T-cell repertoires in thyroid tissue and in blood from roughly six Graves' hyperthyroidism patients. Following sampling, methimazole starting at 30 mg daily was given to hyperthyroidism patients, and high-dose intravenous methylprednisolone was given to ophthalmopathy patients. A second multiplex PCR round built the libraries, followed by size selection and purification. Paired-end sequencing of the libraries was performed with 100 bp reads on an Illumina HiSeq2000. SOAPnuke was used to process the raw data, removing reads that contained adapters or uncalled bases, had a mean Phred below 15, or lacked an exact match to the constant primer or identifier. High-quality paired reads were merged with COPE v1.2.5, and unique nucleotide sequences were defined as clonotypes. MiTCR v1.1 was used to align clonotypes to the IMGT TRBV, TRBD and TRBJ reference segments. Only V-J combinations with frequency above 0.0001, covering 98% to 99.2% of repertoires, were analysed. The TCS score was defined as the ratio of F50 (clonal expansion) to E x V (chaos), calculated using BLOSUM62-based TCRdist between CDR3 peptides within each V-J. Welch's t-statistics and random forest reduced 500 to 550 V-J features to 13, which were used in a naive Bayes classifier (R e1071). Sample size was not statistically predetermined, and blinding of investigators to group allocation was not performed. TCR Vbeta CDR3 sequencing of around 130 peripheral blood samples (over 40 ophthalmopathy, about 75 hyperthyroidism and approximately 17 progressor patients) is reported in the paper.

The receptor chain draws on TRBV29-1 and TRBJ2-7; TRBD2 agrees with 7 junctional bases. Sample: peripheral blood mononuclear cells (PBMCs), taken at new diagnosis, from a patient treated with antithyroid drugs. The origin of this receptor is a middle-aged man with Graves disease. Donor details come from another sample of the same person, matched by shared clones. This receptor has the CDR3 CSALGGRAYEQYF. DNA sequence: TGCAGCGCCCTCGGAGGGAGGGCCTACGAGCAGTACTTC.